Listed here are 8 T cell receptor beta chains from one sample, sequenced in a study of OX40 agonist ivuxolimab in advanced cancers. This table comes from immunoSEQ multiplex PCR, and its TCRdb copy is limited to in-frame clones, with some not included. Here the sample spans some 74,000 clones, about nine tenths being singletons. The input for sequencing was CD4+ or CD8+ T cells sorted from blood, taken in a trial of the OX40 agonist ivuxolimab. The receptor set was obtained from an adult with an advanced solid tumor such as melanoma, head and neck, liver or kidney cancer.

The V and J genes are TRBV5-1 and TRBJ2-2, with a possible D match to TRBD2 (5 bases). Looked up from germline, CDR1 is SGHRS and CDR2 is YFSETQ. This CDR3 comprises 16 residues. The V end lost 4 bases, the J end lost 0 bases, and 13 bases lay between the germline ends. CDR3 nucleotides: TGCGCCAGCAGCCGGGTAGCGAGTCCGAACACCGGGGAGCTGTTTTTT. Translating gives CASSRVASPNTGELFF.

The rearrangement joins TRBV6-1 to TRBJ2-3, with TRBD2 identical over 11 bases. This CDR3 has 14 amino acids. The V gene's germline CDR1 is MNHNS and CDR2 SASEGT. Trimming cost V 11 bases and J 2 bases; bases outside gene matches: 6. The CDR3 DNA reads TGTGCCGGGGGACTAGCGGTTATCACAGATACGCAGTATTTT. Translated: CAGGLAVITDTQYF.

The CDR3 DNA follows: TGTGCCAGTAGTATGACCGGAATTAATGAAAAACTGTTTTTT. Translation gives CASSMTGINEKLFF. The chain couples TRBV19 to TRBJ1-4; D unresolved. V lost 3 bases to trimming and J lost 4 bases, with 9 bases between them. CDR1 and CDR2 from the germline V gene are LNHDA and SQIVND (reference sequence). This CDR3 contains 14 residues.

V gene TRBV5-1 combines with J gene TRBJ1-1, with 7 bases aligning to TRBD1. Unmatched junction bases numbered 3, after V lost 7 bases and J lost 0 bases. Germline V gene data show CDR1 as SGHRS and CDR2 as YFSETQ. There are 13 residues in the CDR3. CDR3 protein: CASAGTVNTEAFF. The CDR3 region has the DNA TGCGCCAGCGCCGGGACAGTGAACACTGAAGCTTTCTTT.

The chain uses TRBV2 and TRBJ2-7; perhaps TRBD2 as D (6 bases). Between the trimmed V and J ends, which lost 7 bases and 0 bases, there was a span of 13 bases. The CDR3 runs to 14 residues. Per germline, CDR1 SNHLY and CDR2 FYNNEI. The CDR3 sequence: CASIGGVSSYEQYF. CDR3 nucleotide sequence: TGTGCCAGCATTGGAGGGGTCAGCTCCTACGAGCAGTACTTC. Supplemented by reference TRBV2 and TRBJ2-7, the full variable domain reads EPEVTQTPSHQVTQMGQEVILRCVPISNHLYFYWYRQILGQKVEFLVSFYNNEISEKSEIFDDQFSVERPDGSNFTLKIRSTKLEDSAMYFCASIGGVSSYEQYFGPGTRLTVT.

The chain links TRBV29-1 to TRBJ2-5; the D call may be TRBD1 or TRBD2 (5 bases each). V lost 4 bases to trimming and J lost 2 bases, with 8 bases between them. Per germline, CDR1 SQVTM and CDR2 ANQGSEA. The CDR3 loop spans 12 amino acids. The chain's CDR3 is CSVAGSQETQYF. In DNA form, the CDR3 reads TGCAGCGTTGCAGGGAGTCAAGAGACCCAGTACTTC.

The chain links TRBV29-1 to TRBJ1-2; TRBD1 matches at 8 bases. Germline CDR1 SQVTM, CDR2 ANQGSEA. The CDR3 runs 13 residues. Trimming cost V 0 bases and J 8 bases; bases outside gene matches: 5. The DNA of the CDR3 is TGCAGCGTTGAAGAGAGGACAGGGAAAGGCTACACCTTC. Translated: CSVEERTGKGYTF.

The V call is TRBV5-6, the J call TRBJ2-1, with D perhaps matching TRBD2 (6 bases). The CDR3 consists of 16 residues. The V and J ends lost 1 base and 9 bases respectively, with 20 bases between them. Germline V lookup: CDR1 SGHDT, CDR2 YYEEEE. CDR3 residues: CASSLSGTRQRSEQFF. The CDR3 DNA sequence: TGTGCCAGCAGCTTGTCCGGGACTCGACAAAGGAGTGAGCAGTTCTTC.